Presented here are 21 T cell receptor beta chains from one specimen sequenced in a study of T cells in Graves' hyperthyroidism and ophthalmopathy. Researchers took RNA transcripts and amplified the TCR beta CDR3 regions from them. Primed by the HTBI set, a first-round RT-PCR was run on the TCR CDR3. One entry per CDR3 protein, called by TCRdb with MiXCR from the multiplex PCR reads. The sample lists 270,000 or so distinct CDR3 sequences, 20% to 25% occurring once. Material: blood. The receptors stem from a man aged 40-55 years with Graves' hyperthyroidism that later progressed to Graves' ophthalmopathy.

This clonotype was counted at least ten times. The CDR3 bases are TGTGCCAGCAGCTTATCAGCCCAGCGGGAGTCCCACGAGCAGTACTTC. Translation: CASSLSAQRESHEQYF. The genes are TRBV13 and TRBJ2-7; TRBD2 agrees at 8 bases. Per germline, CDR1 PRHDT and CDR2 FYEKMQ (reference sequence). V dropped 2 bases and J dropped 5; count of bases not matched to a gene: 11. The CDR3 spans 16 residues.

Ten or more counts support this clonotype. The rearrangement joins TRBV14 to TRBJ1-3; D gene ambiguous. Germline V lookup: CDR1 SGHDN, CDR2 FVKESK. Trimming stripped 2 bases from V and 0 bases from J, with 11 bases between. The CDR3 is 16 residues long. The CDR3 DNA follows: TGTGCCAGCAGCCAAAGTGGTGCATTCTCTGGAAACACCATATATTTT. As protein: CASSQSGAFSGNTIYF.

The chain combines TRBV24-1 with TRBJ1-5; D uncertain. V was cut by 9 bases and J by 4 bases, with 12 bases left in between. Germline assignment: CDR1 KGHDR and CDR2 SFDVKD. This CDR3 spans 13 amino acids. The CDR3 nucleotides are TGTGCCACCCAGTCCGGATGGAATCAGCCCCAGCATTTT. It encodes CATQSGWNQPQHF.

This clonotype was counted only a few times. This chain uses TRBV6-1 with TRBJ1-6; D ambiguous. The CDR3 is 16 amino acids. Trimming shortened V by 2 bases and J by 7 bases, and 15 bases separated the two germline ends. Germline V gene lookup returns CDR1 MNHNS and CDR2 SASEGT. CDR3 protein: CASSESGRTQNSPLHF. In DNA, the CDR3 is TGTGCCAGCAGTGAATCCGGCAGGACCCAAAATTCACCCCTCCACTTT.

At least ten counts were recorded for this clonotype. The chain uses TRBV30 and TRBJ1-5; D call uncertain. V was trimmed by 2 bases and J by 2 bases, leaving 7 bases between them. Germline V lookup: CDR1 GTSNPN, CDR2 SVGIG (reference sequence). The CDR3 loop spans 13 amino acids. The CDR3 DNA reads as TGTGCCTGGAGTATCTTGGGCAATCAGCCCCAGCATTTT. It translates to CAWSILGNQPQHF.

This clonotype was counted at least ten times. J is TRBJ2-3 and V is TRBV7-3; TRBD2 matches 7 bases. CDR3 size: 13 residues. The V gene's germline CDR1 is SGHTA and CDR2 FQGTGA. J was trimmed by 4 bases and V by 2 bases; bases with no gene match: 0. The CDR3, as DNA: TGTGCCAGCAGCTTAGGGGGGGCAGATACGCAGTATTTT. Translated, it gives CASSLGGADTQYF.

This clonotype was detected ten times or more. The genes are TRBV6-2 or TRBV6-3 and TRBJ1-2, with 8 nucleotides matching TRBD1. Germline CDR1 MNHEY, CDR2 SVGEGT. The CDR3 extends over 14 amino acids. Trimming cost V 2 bases and J 4 bases; bases outside gene matches: 3. The CDR3 region has the DNA TGTGCCAGCAGTTACGGGGACAGGATCTATGGCTACACCTTC. It codes for CASSYGDRIYGYTF.

The genes are TRBV7-2 and TRBJ2-5, with TRBD1 as a possible D gene (6 bases). The CDR3 contains 15 residues. V gave up 4 bases and J gave up 2 bases, with 14 bases separating them. CDR1 SGHTA and CDR2 FQGNSA come from the germline V gene. The DNA of the CDR3 is TGTGCCAGCAGCTCAATGGGGACACTACAAGAGACCCAGTACTTC. It specifies CASSSMGTLQETQYF.

This clonotype has at least ten counts. CDR3 DNA: TGTGCCAGCAGTTTCGCCGCGGGAGTTGAGGACACCGGGGAGCTGTTTTTT. This encodes CASSFAAGVEDTGELFF. The chain joins TRBV12-3 or TRBV12-4 to TRBJ2-2; TRBD2 aligns across 7 bases. V was clipped by 3 bases and J by 3 bases; unmatched bases: 10. CDR3 length equals 17 residues.

This clonotype was counted at least ten times. J is TRBJ2-7 and V is TRBV6-1, with unresolved D. V lost 2 bases to trimming and J lost 9 bases, with 14 bases between them. The CDR3 runs to 13 residues. The germline CDR1 and CDR2 sequences are MNHNS and SASEGT. The CDR3 bases are TGTGCCAGCAGTGAACGGGCGGATTCGGGGCAGTACTTC. As protein: CASSERADSGQYF.

This clonotype was seen ten or more times. The V call is TRBV5-1, the J call TRBJ2-7; D not resolved. Per germline, CDR1 SGHRS and CDR2 YFSETQ. The V gene lost 5 bases and the J gene lost 1 base, with 16 bases spanning the gap. The CDR3 runs to 15 residues. The CDR3, as DNA: TGCGCCAGCAGGAGGAGAGAACCGGCGTCCTACGAGCAGTACTTC. This gives the protein CASRRREPASYEQYF.

This clonotype appeared many times. This sequence joins TRBV24-1 and TRBJ2-2; D remains ambiguous. Germline CDR1 reads KGHDR; CDR2 reads SFDVKD. V lost 0 bases to trimming and J lost 3 bases, with 4 bases between them. The CDR3 consists of 14 residues. The CDR3 loop reads CATSDLADTGELFF. CDR3 DNA: TGTGCCACCAGTGATTTGGCAGACACCGGGGAGCTGTTTTTT.

In this sample, this clonotype turned up once. One junction end does not reproduce the germline sequence, and a read error may be involved. This rearrangement joins TRBV18 to TRBJ2-5; D unclear. The CDR3 is 14 amino acids. CDR1 is KGHSH and CDR2 is LQKENI in the germline V gene. This CDR3 reads CSSSLRRDQETQYF. The DNA for the CDR3 is TGTTCCAGCTCCCTAAGACGGGACCAAGAGACCCAGTACTTC.

This clonotype has a count of ten or more. The rearrangement joins TRBV6-2 or TRBV6-3 to TRBJ2-2, with TRBD1 as a possible D gene (6 bases). The V end lost 5 bases, the J end lost 3 bases, and 19 bases lay between the germline ends. The CDR3 covers 17 residues. Germline lookup yields CDR1 MNHEY and CDR2 SVGEGT. The CDR3 protein is CASSPAWGLGDTGELFF. The CDR3 DNA reads TGTGCCAGCAGTCCCGCATGGGGGCTTGGAGACACCGGGGAGCTGTTTTTT.

V and J are TRBV30 and TRBJ1-1; 9 nucleotides agree with TRBD1. Germline V lookup: CDR1 GTSNPN, CDR2 SVGIG (reference sequence). The CDR3 length is 13 residues. After removal of 0 bases from V and 7 bases from J, the junction contained 3 bases not matched to a gene. DNA for the CDR3: TGTGCCTGGAGTGTACAGGGGGCCAATGAAGCTTTCTTT. Protein sequence: CAWSVQGANEAFF.

At least ten counts were recorded for this clonotype. V usage is TRBV19 and J usage is TRBJ1-1; D remains unclear. From germline, CDR1 is LNHDA and CDR2 SQIVND (reference sequence). The V end lost 5 bases, the J end lost 2 bases, and 15 bases lay between the germline ends. The CDR3 has 15 residues. The CDR3: CASSLPTGLNTEAFF. The CDR3 DNA sequence: TGTGCCAGTAGTCTCCCTACCGGACTTAACACTGAAGCTTTCTTT.

This clonotype appeared many times. This chain joins TRBV19 and TRBJ1-1; TRBD1 might be the D (5 bases). Trimming left V 6 bases short and J 8 bases short, with 13 bases between. CDR1 and CDR2 (germline): LNHDA, SQIVND (reference sequence). CDR3 length equals 12 residues. The CDR3 region is CASSQRPGEAFF. The CDR3 nucleotides read TGTGCCAGTAGCCAGCGGCCAGGGGAAGCTTTCTTT.

Details on this clonotype: The DNA is left out, because the CDR3 cannot be placed on it with certainty; the CDR3 is given as TCRdb lists it. The chain uses TRBV28 and TRBJ2-7; the D call of TRBD1 is as the table states it, not checked on the DNA. From its first to its last residue, the CDR3 has 14 amino acids. Germline V gives CDR1 MDHEN, CDR2 SYDVKM. CDR3 protein: CASSSSVQGEERYF.

The V call is TRBV6-2 or TRBV6-3, the J call TRBJ2-7; TRBD2 might be the D (5 bases). The ends were cut back, 3 bases at V and 0 bases at J, with 9 bases in the middle. The CDR3 consists of 14 residues. Germline V gives CDR1 MNHEY, CDR2 SVGEGT. The CDR3 reads CASSYGRSSYEQYF. CDR3 in DNA: TGTGCCAGCAGTTATGGGAGAAGCTCCTACGAGCAGTACTTC.

This clonotype was seen a handful of times. The V gene is TRBV20-1, the J gene TRBJ2-3; D is tentatively TRBD1 or TRBD2 (5 bases each). Germline V lookup: CDR1 DFQATT, CDR2 SNEGSKA (reference sequence). The CDR3 runs 13 residues. The germline V and J ends were trimmed by 3 bases and 4 bases, with 11 bases remaining between them. This CDR3 reads CSASSVGADTQYF. Here the CDR3 DNA reads TGCAGTGCTAGTTCCGTGGGGGCAGATACGCAGTATTTT.

This clonotype was picked up many times. This chain connects TRBV2 to TRBJ2-7; the D is unclear. The V gene lost 7 bases and the J gene lost 4 bases, with 11 bases spanning the gap. Germline V gene lookup returns CDR1 SNHLY and CDR2 FYNNEI. The length of the CDR3 is 12 residues. The CDR3 DNA is TGTGCCAGCAAGTATGGGGAATACGAGCAGTACTTC. This codes for CASKYGEYEQYF.